This T cell receptor beta chain was captured by sequencing in a study of blood T cell repertoires in COVID-19 (dated by TCRdb to 2020 to 2022). Some background on the complete study: Samples from collaborators originated in the United States, Italy and Spain and spanned both the acute and convalescent phases of COVID-19. Subjects who had been exposed to COVID-19, were actively infected with it, or had recovered from it provided the deeply sampled blood TCRbeta repertoires that made up the dataset. The samples were drawn from two sources: the first 160 participants of the ongoing ImmuneRACE study, and 1,254 subjects contributed by 6 global collaborators. Where available, HLA class I and class II types were taken from metadata supplied by the sample provider and were not determined by assay-based typing. A de-identified subject ID, COVID-19 status, age in years and sex were almost always included in the sample metadata. The repertoires were released in a freely available public database meant as a resource for research on the immune response to SARS-CoV-2. The prospective study material was composed of cDNA or gDNA derived from T cells, B-cell-depleted T cells, or PBMCs. Summary of the overall study and its limitations: The amount of clinical and demographic metadata varied by source and participant and was provided uncurated.

With respect to this clone: This clone's antigen is unknown. Base qualities are not recorded, but no much larger clone differs from it by a single base.

The collaborating institutions used their own protocols to collect whole blood in K2EDTA tubes. For TCRbeta analysis, collaborators shipped samples as frozen whole blood, isolated PBMCs, or DNA extracted from either of those sample types. The immunoSEQ Assay, a bias-controlled multiplex PCR, was used to amplify TCRbeta CDR3 regions from genomic DNA. In the paper's pipeline: The number of nucleated cells in each sample was estimated by amplification of reference gene primers within the assay. To quantify the absolute abundance of each unique TCRbeta CDR3 rearrangement, sequence reads were collapsed and filtered. Productive Simpson clonality was computed per sample as the square root of Simpson's diversity index over productive rearrangements. The clones in this table, taken by TCRdb from immuneACCESS, are in-frame only. Not every clone is retained; where verified, under half of the shortfall comes from an unresolved V gene, and the cause of the rest is unknown. V and J calls and clone size come straight from that table; D and trimming were deduced from the DNA. The sample table holds about 140,000 clones, of which about 87% were seen once. The top ten clonotypes cover less than 0.95% of the sample.

The TCR comes from a woman aged 45-60 years with acute or convalescent COVID-19. Sequencing input: peripheral blood.

CDR3 sequence: CASSTKAGQGSGYTF. In nucleotide form, the sequence is TGTGCCAGCAGCACTAAAGCGGGACAGGGGAGCGGCTACACCTTC. The chain links TRBV9 with TRBJ1-2, and TRBD1 aligns with 10 junction nucleotides. The CDR3 spans 15 residues, from the cysteine through the phenylalanine. This entry keeps only the CDR3 DNA: 45 bases, framed from base 1. The junction shows trimming of 4 bases on V and 8 bases on J, and the gene matches do not reach 11 bases of it. The germline V gene provides CDR1 SGDLS and CDR2 YYNGEE.